Detailed here is one TCR beta chain. Its recognized antigen is unknown. The record has no base qualities; no much larger clone is one base away. CDR1 and CDR2 were assigned from the germline V gene as MNHNS and SASEGT. The V end loses 6 bases and the J end loses 2 bases, and a stretch of 11 bases separates them. The CDR3 spans 14 residues, from the cysteine through the phenylalanine. Just CDR3 DNA is preserved here, 42 bases in frame from base 1. To sequence the TCRbeta CDR3 region, genomic DNA was isolated from the sorted cells. The immunoSEQ Assay was used for sequencing of TCRbeta CDR3 regions. In its TCRdb copy, this immuneACCESS table keeps in-frame sequences only and misses some clones. Where compared with another copy, unresolved V genes explain less than half of these, and the others have no known cause. This sample comprises approximately 62,000 clones, roughly 86% of them detected only once. Together, the top ten hold about 5% of the sample.

The sample belongs to a study of OX40 agonist ivuxolimab in advanced cancers. Some background on the complete study: Ivuxolimab was a fully human IgG2 agonistic monoclonal antibody targeting the costimulatory receptor OX40 (CD134). A male proportion of around 83% and a mean age of 60 years, ranging from about 23 to 90, were recorded for the dose-escalation cohort. Of the approximately 54 patients in dose escalation, about 20 had hepatocellular carcinoma, about 15 had melanoma, 9 had renal cell carcinoma and 9 had head and neck cancer. Patients were allowed to have had prior anti-PD-1, anti-PD-L1 or anti-CTLA-4 therapy, and 30% to 40% of the dose-escalation patients had previously received checkpoint inhibitors. The purpose of peripheral TCRbeta sequencing was to test whether ivuxolimab changed TCR sequence diversity and led to clonal T-cell expansion. The paper describes the monotherapy dose-escalation part (N of about 54 patients) of the phase I trial of ivuxolimab. Three dose-escalation patients achieved partial responses, one with hepatocellular carcinoma and two with cutaneous melanoma. Intravenous ivuxolimab was administered to patients every 2 weeks at six dose levels: 0.01, 0.1, 0.3, 1.5, 3 and 10 mg/kg.

Findings and caveats that apply to the study as a whole: After ivuxolimab, expanded clones were on average more numerous among CD8+ T cells than among CD4+ T cells. Low levels of normalized T-cell clonal expansion were also seen in some patients who did not respond. At doses from 0.1 to 3.0 mg/kg, clonal expansion was seen in both CD4+ and CD8+ blood T cells between baseline and week 6. In the 0.1-3.0 mg/kg groups, partial responders had among the lowest normalized peripheral clonal expansion, particularly in CD8+ T cells. Antigen specificity was not determined for the clonally expanded peripheral T cells.

The trial excluded patients who had a history of autoimmune disease or who were on systemic immunosuppression. In every dose cohort, peripheral blood was drawn for TCR sequencing at baseline, cycle 4 day 1, and cycle 7 day 1. Samples were obtained from an open-label, multicenter, first-in-human phase I dose-escalation trial of ivuxolimab. The trial enrolled adults with locally advanced or metastatic head and neck squamous cell, hepatocellular, melanoma or renal cell carcinoma. Before TCR sequencing, CD4+ and CD8+ T cells were separately sorted from peripheral blood. The specimen comprised CD4+ or CD8+ T cells sorted from blood, sampled in a trial of the OX40 agonist ivuxolimab. This chain joins TRBV6-1 to TRBJ2-1, and TRBD1 may be the D gene, going by 5 matching bases. The receptor was isolated from an adult with an advanced solid tumor such as melanoma, head and neck, liver or kidney cancer. The DNA is TGTGCCAGCAGGGAACAGGTAGCCTACAATGAGCAGTTCTTC. This yields the protein CASREQVAYNEQFF.